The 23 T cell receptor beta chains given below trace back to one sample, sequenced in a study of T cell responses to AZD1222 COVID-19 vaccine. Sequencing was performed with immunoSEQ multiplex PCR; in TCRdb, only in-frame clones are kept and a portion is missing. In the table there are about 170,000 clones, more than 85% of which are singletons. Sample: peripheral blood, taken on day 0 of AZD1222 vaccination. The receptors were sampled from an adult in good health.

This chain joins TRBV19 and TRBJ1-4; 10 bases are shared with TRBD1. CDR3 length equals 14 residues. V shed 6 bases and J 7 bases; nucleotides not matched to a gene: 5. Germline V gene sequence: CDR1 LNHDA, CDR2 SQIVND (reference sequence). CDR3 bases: TGTGCCAGTAGCCAAGACAGGGGGCGTGAAAAACTGTTTTTT. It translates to CASSQDRGREKLFF.

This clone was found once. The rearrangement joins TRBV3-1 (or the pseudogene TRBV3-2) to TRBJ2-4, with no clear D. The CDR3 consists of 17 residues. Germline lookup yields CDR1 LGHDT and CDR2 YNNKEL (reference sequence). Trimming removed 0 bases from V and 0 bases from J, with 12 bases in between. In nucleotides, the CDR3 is TGTGCCAGCAGCCAAGAGGAGCTGAGACTAGCCAAAAACATTCAGTACTTC. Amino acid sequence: CASSQEELRLAKNIQYF.

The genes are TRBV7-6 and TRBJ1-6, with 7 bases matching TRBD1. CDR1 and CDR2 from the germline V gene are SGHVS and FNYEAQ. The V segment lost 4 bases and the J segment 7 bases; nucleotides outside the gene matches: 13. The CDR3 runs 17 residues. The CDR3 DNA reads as TGTGCCAGCAGCTCACTCTATAAACAGGGGTCGAATTCACCCCTCCACTTT. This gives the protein CASSSLYKQGSNSPLHF.

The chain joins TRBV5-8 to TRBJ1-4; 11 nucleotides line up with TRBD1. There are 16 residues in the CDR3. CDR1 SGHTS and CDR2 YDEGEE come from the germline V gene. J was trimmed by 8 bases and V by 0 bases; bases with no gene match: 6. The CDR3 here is CASSLGTGGNWEKLFF. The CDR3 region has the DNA TGTGCCAGCAGCTTGGGGACAGGGGGCAATTGGGAAAAACTGTTTTTT.

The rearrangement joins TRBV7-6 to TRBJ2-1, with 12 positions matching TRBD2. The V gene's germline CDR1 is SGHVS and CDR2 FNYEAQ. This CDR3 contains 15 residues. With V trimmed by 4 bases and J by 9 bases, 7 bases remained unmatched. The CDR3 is CASSSGLAGPGEQFF. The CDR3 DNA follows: TGTGCCAGCAGCTCCGGACTAGCGGGACCGGGTGAGCAGTTCTTC.

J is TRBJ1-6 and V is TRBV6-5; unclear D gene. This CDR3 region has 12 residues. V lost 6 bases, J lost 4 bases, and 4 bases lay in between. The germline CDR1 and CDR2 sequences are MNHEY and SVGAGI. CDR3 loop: CASRWYNSPLHF. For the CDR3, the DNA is TGTGCCAGCAGATGGTATAATTCACCCCTCCACTTT.

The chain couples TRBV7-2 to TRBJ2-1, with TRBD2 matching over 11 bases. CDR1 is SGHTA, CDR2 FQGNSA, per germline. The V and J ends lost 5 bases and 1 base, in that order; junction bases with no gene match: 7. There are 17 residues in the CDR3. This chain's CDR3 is CASSPILAGVSYNEQFF. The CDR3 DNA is TGTGCCAGCAGCCCAATACTAGCGGGAGTTTCCTACAATGAGCAGTTCTTC.

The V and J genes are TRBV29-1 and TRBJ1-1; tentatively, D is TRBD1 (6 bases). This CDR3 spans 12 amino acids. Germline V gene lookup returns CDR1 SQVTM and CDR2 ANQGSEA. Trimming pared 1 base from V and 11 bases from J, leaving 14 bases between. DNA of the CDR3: TGCAGCGTTGAAGGGGGGGCAGTCGGTGCTTTCTTT. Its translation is CSVEGGAVGAFF.

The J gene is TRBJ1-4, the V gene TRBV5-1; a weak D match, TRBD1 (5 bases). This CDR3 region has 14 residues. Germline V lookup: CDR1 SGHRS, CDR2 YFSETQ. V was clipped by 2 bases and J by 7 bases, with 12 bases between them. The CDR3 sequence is CASSFAGEGEKLFF. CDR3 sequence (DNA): TGCGCCAGCAGCTTCGCGGGGGAGGGTGAAAAACTGTTTTTT.

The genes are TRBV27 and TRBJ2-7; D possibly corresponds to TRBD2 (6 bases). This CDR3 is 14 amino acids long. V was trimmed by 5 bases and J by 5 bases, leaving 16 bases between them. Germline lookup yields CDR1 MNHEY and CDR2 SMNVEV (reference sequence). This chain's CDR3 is CASSTEEGGHEQYF. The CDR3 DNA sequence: TGTGCCAGCAGTACGGAGGAGGGTGGGCACGAGCAGTACTTC.

In DNA form, the CDR3 reads TGCGCCAGCAGCGCTAACAGGGGGGTGAACACCGGGGAGCTGTTTTTT. This codes for CASSANRGVNTGELFF. The chain links TRBV5-1 to TRBJ2-2; the match to TRBD1 covers 8 bases. Germline CDR1 SGHRS, CDR2 YFSETQ. The V and J ends lost 4 bases and 1 base, in that order; junction bases with no gene match: 6. This CDR3 is 16 amino acids long.

In nucleotides, the CDR3 is TGTGCCAGCAGCGTGGAGGGTAGCTCTGGAAACACCATATATTTT. Its protein product is CASSVEGSSGNTIYF. The chain is built from TRBV5-8 and TRBJ1-3, with no clear D. The CDR3 runs 15 residues. The germline V and J ends were trimmed by 4 bases and 0 bases, with 11 bases remaining between them. Germline lookup yields CDR1 SGHTS and CDR2 YDEGEE.

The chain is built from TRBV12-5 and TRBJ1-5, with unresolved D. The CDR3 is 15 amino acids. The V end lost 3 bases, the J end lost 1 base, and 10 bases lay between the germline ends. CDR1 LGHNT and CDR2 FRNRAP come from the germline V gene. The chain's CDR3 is CASGLGSGSNQPQHF. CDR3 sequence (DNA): TGTGCTAGTGGTTTAGGGAGTGGGAGCAATCAGCCCCAGCATTTT.

This chain's CDR3 is CASSVSSFGDRITDTQYF. The CDR3 DNA sequence: TGTGCCAGCAGCGTTTCTTCGTTCGGGGACAGAATCACAGATACGCAGTATTTT. The chain recombines TRBV9 with TRBJ2-3; 7 bases fit TRBD1. CDR1 SGDLS and CDR2 YYNGEE come from the germline V gene. V gave up 2 bases and J gave up 2 bases; unmatched junction bases: 14. The CDR3 is 18 amino acids.

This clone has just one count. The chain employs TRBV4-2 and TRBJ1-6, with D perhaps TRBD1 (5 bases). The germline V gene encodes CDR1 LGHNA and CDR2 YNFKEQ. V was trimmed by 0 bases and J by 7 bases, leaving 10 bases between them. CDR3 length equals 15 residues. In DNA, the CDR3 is TGTGCCAGCAGCCAAGAAGGCCAGGGAAATTCACCCCTCCACTTT. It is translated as CASSQEGQGNSPLHF.

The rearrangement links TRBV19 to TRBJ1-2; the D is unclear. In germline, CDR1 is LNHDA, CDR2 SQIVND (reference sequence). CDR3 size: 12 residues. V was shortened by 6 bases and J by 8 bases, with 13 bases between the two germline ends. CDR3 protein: CASRRPSGGYTF. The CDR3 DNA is TGTGCCAGTAGACGGCCGTCAGGAGGCTACACCTTC.

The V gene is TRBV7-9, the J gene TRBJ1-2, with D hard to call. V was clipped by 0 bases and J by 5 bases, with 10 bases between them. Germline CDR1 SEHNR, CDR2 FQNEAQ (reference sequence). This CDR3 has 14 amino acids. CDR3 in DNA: TGTGCCAGCAGCTTAGCGCGGAACACTTATGGCTACACCTTC. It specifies CASSLARNTYGYTF.

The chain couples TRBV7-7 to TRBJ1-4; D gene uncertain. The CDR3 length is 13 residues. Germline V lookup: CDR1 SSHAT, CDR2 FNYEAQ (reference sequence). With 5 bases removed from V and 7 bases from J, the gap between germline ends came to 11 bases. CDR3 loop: CASSPDPGEKLFF. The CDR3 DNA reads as TGTGCCAGCAGCCCGGACCCTGGTGAAAAACTGTTTTTT.

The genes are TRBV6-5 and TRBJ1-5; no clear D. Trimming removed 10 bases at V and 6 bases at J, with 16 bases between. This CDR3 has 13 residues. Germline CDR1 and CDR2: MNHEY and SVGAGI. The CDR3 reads CAILDLSAQPQHF. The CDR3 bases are TGTGCCATCCTGGACCTGTCGGCTCAGCCCCAGCATTTT.

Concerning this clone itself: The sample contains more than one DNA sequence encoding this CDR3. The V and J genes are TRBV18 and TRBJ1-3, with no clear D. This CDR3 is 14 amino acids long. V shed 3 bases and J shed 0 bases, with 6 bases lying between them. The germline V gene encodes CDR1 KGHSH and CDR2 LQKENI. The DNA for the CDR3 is TGTGCCAGCTCACCCGGTAGCTCTGGAAACACCATATATTTT. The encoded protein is CASSPGSSGNTIYF.

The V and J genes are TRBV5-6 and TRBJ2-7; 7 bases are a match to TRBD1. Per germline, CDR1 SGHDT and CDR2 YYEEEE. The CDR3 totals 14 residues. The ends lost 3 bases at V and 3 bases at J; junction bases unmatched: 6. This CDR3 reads CASSYPTGVYEQYF. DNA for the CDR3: TGTGCCAGCAGCTACCCTACAGGGGTCTACGAGCAGTACTTC.

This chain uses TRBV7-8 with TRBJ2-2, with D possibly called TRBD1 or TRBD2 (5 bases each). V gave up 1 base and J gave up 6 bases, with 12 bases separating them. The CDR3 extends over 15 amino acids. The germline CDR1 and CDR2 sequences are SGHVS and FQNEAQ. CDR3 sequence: CASSLGDPSAGELFF. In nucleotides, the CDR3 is TGTGCCAGCAGCTTAGGGGACCCTTCGGCCGGGGAGCTGTTTTTT.

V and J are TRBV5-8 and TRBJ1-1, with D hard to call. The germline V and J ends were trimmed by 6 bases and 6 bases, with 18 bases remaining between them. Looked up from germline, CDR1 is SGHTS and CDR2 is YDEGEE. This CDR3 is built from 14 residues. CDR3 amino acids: CASTSRSTGPEAFF. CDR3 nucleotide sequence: TGTGCCAGCACCTCCCGGTCGACGGGCCCTGAAGCTTTCTTT.